This TCR beta chain derives from a study of blood T cell repertoires in COVID-19 (dated by TCRdb to the early 2020s). Describing the broader study: The collaborator samples originated in the United States, Italy and Spain and spanned the acute and convalescent phases of COVID-19. The samples were drawn from two sources: the first 160 participants of the ongoing ImmuneRACE study, and over 950 subjects contributed by 6 global collaborators. The material from the prospective study consisted of cDNA or gDNA derived from T cells, B-cell-depleted T cells, or PBMCs. Where available, HLA class I and class II types were taken from metadata supplied by the sample provider and were not determined by assay-based typing. Subjects who had been exposed to COVID-19, were actively infected with it, or had recovered from it provided the deeply sampled blood TCRbeta repertoires that made up the dataset. Nearly every sample came with metadata listing a de-identified subject ID, COVID-19 status, age in years and sex. The repertoires were released in a freely available public database meant as a resource for research on the immune response to SARS-CoV-2. On the study overall, not on this receptor specifically: How much clinical and demographic metadata was included differed by source and by participant, and the metadata was provided uncurated.

The germline V gene supplies CDR1 SGHRS and CDR2 YFSETQ. The germline V and J ends show losses of 0 bases and 5 bases respectively, and no gene match explains 2 bases of the junction. The CDR3 runs 15 residues from the cysteine to the phenylalanine. The DNA shown is the 45-base CDR3, in frame from base 1. Participants in the prospective study were aged 18 to 89 years, lived in 20 to 25 United States geographic areas, and enrolled through a virtual design. Cohort assignment in the prospective study relied on participant-reported clinical history from a screening survey and a study questionnaire. For ImmuneRACE Cohort 3, a participant was defined as recovered based on two consecutive negative NP/OP PCR tests, clearance by a healthcare professional, or resolution of symptoms. Each participant in the prospective study had whole blood, serum and a nasopharyngeal or oropharyngeal swab collected by mobile phlebotomists. Over a roughly 2-month period, participants in the prospective study had the option of providing additional blood draws and questionnaires. Blood samples from the prospective study were shipped frozen or at room temperature prior to DNA extraction.

On this clone: Its antigen has not been determined. No per-base quality is available; no much larger clone lies one base away.

The immunoSEQ Assay, a bias-controlled multiplex PCR, was used to amplify TCRbeta CDR3 regions from genomic DNA. The authors' analysis ran thus. Nucleated cell counts per sample were estimated from amplification of reference gene primers within the assay. To quantify the absolute abundance of each unique TCRbeta CDR3 rearrangement, sequence reads were collapsed and filtered. For each sample, productive Simpson clonality was calculated as the square root of Simpson's diversity index over productive rearrangements. What TCRdb holds here is the immuneACCESS table cut down to in-frame rearrangements. Part of the clones is not present; checked against another copy, under half of the missing clones reflect an unresolved V gene, and the others are unexplained. The D gene and trimming were derived from the DNA, and the V and J assignments and clone size from that table. The table for this sample lists some 150,000 clones; 70% to 90% of them were counted only once. Roughly 0.77% of the sample is held by the ten biggest clonotypes.

The source material was PBMCs or T cells enriched from blood (not recorded which). The chain is encoded by TRBV5-1 joined to TRBJ2-2, with 9 middle bases fitting TRBD2. This clonotype originated in a woman in her late teens or twenties who had recovered from COVID-19. This receptor carries the CDR3 CASSLAAGGTGELFF. In nucleotide form, the sequence is TGCGCCAGCAGCTTGGCTGCGGGAGGGACCGGGGAGCTGTTTTTT.